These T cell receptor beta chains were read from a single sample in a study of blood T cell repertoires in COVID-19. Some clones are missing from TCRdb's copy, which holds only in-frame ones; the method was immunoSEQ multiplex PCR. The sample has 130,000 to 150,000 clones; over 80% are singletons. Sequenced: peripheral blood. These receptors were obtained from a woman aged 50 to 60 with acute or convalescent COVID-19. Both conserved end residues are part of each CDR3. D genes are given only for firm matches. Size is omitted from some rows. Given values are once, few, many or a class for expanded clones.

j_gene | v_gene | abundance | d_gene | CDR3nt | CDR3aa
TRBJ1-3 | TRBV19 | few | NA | TGTGCCAGTTATCGGGACTCCGACTCTGGAAACACCATATATTTT | CASYRDSDSGNTIYF
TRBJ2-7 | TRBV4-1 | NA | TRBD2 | TGCGCCAGCAGCCAAGCACTAGCGGGAGGTAGCGCCTACGAGCAGTACTTC | CASSQALAGGSAYEQYF
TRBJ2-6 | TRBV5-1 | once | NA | TGCGCCAGCTCCCCCGGTTTGGCTGGGGCCAACGTCCTGACTTTC | CASSPGLAGANVLTF
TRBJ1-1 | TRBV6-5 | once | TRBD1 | TGTGCCAGCAGTACGACAGGGTATCGAACTGAAGCTTTCTTT | CASSTTGYRTEAFF
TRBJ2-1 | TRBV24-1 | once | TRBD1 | TGTGCCACCAGTGCCTTTGGGACAGACTCCTACAATGAGCAGTTCTTC | CATSAFGTDSYNEQFF
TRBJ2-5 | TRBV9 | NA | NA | TGTGCCAGCAGCGTAGTGGACAGCCCGGAGACCCAGTACTTC | CASSVVDSPETQYF
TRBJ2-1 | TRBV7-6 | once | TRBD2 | TGTGCCAGCAGCTTAATGGCGGGAGGGTTTAATGAGCAGTTCTTC | CASSLMAGGFNEQFF
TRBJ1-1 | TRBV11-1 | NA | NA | TGTGCCAGCAGCTTAATGGGGGACTTTATGAACACTGAAGCTTTCTTT | CASSLMGDFMNTEAFF
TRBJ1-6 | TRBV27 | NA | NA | TGTGCCAGCACCGGAGAGCCTAATTCACCCCTCCACTTT | CASTGEPNSPLHF
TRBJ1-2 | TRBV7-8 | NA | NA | TGTGCCAGCAGCTTAGGAGGCGACGCCTATGGCTACACCTTC | CASSLGGDAYGYTF
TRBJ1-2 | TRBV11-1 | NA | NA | TGTGCCAGCAGCTCGCCTTCGGGACAAACTAACTATGGCTACACCTTC | CASSSPSGQTNYGYTF
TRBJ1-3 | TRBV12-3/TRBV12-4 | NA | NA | TGTGCCAGCACCCTACCGGGGGACACCATATATTTT | CASTLPGDTIYF
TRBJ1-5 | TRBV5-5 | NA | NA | TGTGCCAGCAGCTCAACAGGAGGCAATCAGCCCCAGCATTTT | CASSSTGGNQPQHF
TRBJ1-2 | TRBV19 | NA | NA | TGTGCCAGTAGAATGGAGACTCTCGACTATGGCTACACCTTC | CASRMETLDYGYTF
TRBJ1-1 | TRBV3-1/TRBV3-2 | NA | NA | TGTGCCAGCAGCCAAGATAGAGGAGTCCAAGCTTTCTTT | CASSQDRGVQAFF
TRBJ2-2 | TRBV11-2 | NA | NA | TGTGCCAGCAGCCAGGACAGAACCGGGGAGCTGTTTTTT | CASSQDRTGELFF